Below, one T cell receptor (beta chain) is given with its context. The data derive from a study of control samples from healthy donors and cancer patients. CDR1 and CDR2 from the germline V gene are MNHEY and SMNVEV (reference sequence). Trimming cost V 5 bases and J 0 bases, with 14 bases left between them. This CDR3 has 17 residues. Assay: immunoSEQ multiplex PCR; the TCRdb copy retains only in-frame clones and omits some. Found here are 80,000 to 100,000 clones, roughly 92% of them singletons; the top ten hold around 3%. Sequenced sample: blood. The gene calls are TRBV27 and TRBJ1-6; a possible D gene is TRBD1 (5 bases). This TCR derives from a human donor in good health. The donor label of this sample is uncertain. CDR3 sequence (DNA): TGTGCCAGCAGTCCATGGACACCCAGCTCCTATAATTCACCCCTCCACTTT. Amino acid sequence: CASSPWTPSSYNSPLHF.